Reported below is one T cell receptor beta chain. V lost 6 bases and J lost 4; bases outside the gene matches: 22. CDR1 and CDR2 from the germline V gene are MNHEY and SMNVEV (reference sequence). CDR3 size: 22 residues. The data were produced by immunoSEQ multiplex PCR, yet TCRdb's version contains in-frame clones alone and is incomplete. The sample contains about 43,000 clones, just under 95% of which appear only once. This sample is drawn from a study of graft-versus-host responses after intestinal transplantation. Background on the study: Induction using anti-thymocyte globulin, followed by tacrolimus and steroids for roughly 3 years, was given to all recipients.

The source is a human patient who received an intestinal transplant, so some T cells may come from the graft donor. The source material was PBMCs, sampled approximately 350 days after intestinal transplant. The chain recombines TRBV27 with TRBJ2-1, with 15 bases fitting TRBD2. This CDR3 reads CASRRGLAGGPTINQRYNEQFF. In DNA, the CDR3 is TGTGCCAGCAGGAGGGGACTAGCGGGAGGCCCCACAATAAATCAACGGTACAATGAGCAGTTCTTC.